The TCR beta chain under discussion was sequenced for a study of CD8 T cells in Susac syndrome. The junction had 20 bases not matched to a gene; V was cut back by 5 bases and J by 4 bases. The CDR3 covers 19 residues. Germline CDR1 is KGHSH and CDR2 is LQKENI. Random hexamers served to reverse transcribe roughly 0.5 to 1 ug RNA. In TCRdb, the immunoSEQ multiplex PCR reads were re-called with MiXCR into one record per CDR3 protein. The repertoire holds 150,000 or so distinct CDR3 sequences, with 95% as singletons. This TCR derives from a human donor with Susac syndrome. Sequences were obtained from CD4+ T cells from PBMCs. The rearrangement joins TRBV18 to TRBJ1-1, with 9 positions matching TRBD1. CDR3 DNA sequence: TGTGCCAGCTCATCTTTACAGGGGGCGCGATGGGGGATACTCACTGAAGCTTTCTTT. As protein: CASSSLQGARWGILTEAFF. The full variable domain, its missing parts supplied by reference TRBV18 and TRBJ1-1, is NAGVMQNPRHLVRRRGQEARLRCSPMKGHSHVYWYRQLPEEGLKFMVYLQKENIIDESGMPKERFSAEFPKEGPSILRIQQVVRGDSAAYFCASSSLQGARWGILTEAFFGQGTRLTVV.